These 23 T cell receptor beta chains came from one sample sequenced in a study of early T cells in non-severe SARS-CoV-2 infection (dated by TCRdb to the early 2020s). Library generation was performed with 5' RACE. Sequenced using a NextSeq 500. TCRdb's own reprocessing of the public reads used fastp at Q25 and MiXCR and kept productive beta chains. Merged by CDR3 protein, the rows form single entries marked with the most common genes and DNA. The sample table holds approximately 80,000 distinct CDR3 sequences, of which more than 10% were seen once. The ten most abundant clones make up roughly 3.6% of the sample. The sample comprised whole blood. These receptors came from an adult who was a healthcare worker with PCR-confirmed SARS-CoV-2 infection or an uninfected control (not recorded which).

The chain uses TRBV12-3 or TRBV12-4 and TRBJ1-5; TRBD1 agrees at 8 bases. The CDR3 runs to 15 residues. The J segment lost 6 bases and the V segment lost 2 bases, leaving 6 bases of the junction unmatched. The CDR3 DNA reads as TGTGCCAGCAGTTTAACAGGGGGAAAGAGTCAGCCCCAGCATTTT. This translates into CASSLTGGKSQPQHF.

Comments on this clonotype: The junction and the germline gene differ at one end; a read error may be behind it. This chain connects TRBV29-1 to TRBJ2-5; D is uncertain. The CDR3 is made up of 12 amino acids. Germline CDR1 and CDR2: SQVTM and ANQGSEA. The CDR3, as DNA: TGCAGCGCCCACAGCATTCAAGAGACCCGGTACTTC. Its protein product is CSAHSIQETRYF.

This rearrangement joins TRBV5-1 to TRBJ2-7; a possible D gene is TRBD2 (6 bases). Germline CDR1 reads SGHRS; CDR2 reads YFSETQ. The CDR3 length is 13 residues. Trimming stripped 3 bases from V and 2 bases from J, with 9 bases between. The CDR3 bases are TGCGCCAGCAGCTCCTCGGGGGCCTACGAGCAGTACTTC. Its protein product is CASSSSGAYEQYF.

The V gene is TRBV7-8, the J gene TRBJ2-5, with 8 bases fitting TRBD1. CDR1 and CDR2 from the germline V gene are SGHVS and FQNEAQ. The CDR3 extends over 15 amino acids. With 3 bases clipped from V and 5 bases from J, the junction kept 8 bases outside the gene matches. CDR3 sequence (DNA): TGTGCCAGCAGCTTCTGGACAGGGTTTAGGGAGACCCAGTACTTC. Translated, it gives CASSFWTGFRETQYF. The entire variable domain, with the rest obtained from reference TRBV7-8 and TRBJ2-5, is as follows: GAGVSQSPRYKVAKRGQDVALRCDPISGHVSLFWYQQALGQGPEFLTYFQNEAQLDKSGLPSDRFFAERPEGSVSTLKIQRTQQEDSAVYLCASSFWTGFRETQYFGPGTRLLVL.

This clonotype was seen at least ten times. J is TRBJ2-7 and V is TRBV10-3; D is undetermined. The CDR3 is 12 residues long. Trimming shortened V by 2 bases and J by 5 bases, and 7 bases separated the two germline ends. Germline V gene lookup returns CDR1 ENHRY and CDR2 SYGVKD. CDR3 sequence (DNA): TGTGCCATCAGTGAGCCTCAGGACGAGCAGTACTTC. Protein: CAISEPQDEQYF.

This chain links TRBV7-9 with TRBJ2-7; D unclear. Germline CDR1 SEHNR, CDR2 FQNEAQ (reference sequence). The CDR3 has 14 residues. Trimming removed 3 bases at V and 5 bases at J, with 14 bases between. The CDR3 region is CASSLDGRSHEQYF. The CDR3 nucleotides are TGTGCCAGCAGCTTGGACGGAAGAAGCCACGAGCAGTACTTC. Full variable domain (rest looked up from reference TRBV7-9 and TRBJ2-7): DTGVSQNPRHKITKRGQNVTFRCDPISEHNRLYWYRQTLGQGPEFLTYFQNEAQLEKSRLLSDRFSAERPKGSFSTLEIQRTEQGDSAMYLCASSLDGRSHEQYFGPGTRLTVT.

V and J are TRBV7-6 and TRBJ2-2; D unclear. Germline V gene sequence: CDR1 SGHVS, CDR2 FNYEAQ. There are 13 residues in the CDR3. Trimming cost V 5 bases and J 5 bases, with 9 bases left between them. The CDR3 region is CASSPASTGELFF. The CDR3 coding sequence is TGTGCCAGCAGCCCAGCGTCGACCGGGGAGCTGTTTTTT.

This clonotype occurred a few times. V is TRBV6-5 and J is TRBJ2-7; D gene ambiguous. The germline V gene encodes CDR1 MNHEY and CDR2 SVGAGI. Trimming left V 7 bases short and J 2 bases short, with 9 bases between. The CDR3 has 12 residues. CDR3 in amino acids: CASTGATYEQYF. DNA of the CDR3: TGTGCCAGCACCGGTGCAACCTACGAGCAGTACTTC.

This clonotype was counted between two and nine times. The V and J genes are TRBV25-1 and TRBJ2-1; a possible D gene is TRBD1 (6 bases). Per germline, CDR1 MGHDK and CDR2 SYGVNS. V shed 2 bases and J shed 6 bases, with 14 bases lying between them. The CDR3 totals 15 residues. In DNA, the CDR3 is TGTGCCAGCAGTGAAGAAGGGGACATAACCAATGAGCAGTTCTTC. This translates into CASSEEGDITNEQFF.

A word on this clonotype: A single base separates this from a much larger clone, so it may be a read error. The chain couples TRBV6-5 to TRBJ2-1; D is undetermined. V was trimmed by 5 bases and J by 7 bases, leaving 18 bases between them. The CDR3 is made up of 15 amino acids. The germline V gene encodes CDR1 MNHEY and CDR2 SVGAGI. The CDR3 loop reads CASSHPPGSTNEQFF. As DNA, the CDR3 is TGTGCCAGCAGTCATCCCCCCGGGTCCACAAATGAGCAGTTCTTC.

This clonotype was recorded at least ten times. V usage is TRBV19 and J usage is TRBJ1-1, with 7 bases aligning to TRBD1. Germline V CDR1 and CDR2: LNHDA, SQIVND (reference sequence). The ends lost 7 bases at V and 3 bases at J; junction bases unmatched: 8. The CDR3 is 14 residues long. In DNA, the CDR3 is TGTGCCAGTACCGCGGGACAGCACCACACTGAAGCTTTCTTT. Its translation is CASTAGQHHTEAFF.

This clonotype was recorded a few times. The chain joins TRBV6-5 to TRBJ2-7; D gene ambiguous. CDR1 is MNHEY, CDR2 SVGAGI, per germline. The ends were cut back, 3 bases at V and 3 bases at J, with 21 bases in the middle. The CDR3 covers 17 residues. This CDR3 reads CASSYPFVGPRNYEQYF. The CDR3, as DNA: TGTGCCAGCAGTTATCCGTTCGTAGGCCCACGGAACTACGAGCAGTACTTC.

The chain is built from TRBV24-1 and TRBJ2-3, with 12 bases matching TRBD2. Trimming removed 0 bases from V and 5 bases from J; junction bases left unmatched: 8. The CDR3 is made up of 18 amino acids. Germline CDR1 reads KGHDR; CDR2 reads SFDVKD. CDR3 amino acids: CATSDLRLAGAVGDTQYF. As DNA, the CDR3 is TGTGCCACCAGTGATTTGAGACTAGCGGGAGCCGTGGGAGATACGCAGTATTTT.

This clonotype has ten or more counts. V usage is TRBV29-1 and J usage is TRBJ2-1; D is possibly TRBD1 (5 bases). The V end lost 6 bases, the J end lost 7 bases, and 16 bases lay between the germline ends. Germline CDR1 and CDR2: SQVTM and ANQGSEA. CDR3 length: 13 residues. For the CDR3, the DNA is TGCAGCGTGCGTAGGGGTACGAGGAATGAGCAGTTCTTC. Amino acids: CSVRRGTRNEQFF.

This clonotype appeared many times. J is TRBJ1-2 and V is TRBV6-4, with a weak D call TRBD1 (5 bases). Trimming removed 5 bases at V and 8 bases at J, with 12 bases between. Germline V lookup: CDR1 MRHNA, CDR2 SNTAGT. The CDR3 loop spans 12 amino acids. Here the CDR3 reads CASSSGARGYTF. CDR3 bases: TGTGCCAGCAGTTCCGGGGCCCGGGGCTACACCTTC.

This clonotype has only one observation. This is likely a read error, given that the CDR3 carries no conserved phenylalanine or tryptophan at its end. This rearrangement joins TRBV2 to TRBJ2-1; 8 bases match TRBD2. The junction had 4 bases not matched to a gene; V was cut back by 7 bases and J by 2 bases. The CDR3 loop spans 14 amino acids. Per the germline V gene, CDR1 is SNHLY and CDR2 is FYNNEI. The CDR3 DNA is TGTGCCAGCAAGGGACTAGTGGCCTACAATGAGCAGTTCTCC. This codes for CASKGLVAYNEQFS.

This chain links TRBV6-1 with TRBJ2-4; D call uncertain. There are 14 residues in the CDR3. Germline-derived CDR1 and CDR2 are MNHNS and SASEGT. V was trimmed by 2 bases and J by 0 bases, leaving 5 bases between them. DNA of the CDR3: TGTGCCAGCAGTGAATCGGTAGCCAAAAACATTCAGTACTTC. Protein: CASSESVAKNIQYF.

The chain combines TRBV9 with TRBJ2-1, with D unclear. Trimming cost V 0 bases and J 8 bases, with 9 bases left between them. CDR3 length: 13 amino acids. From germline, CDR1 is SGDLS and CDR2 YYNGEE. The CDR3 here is CASSVVMGDEQFF. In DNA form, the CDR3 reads TGTGCCAGCAGCGTAGTGATGGGCGATGAGCAGTTCTTC.

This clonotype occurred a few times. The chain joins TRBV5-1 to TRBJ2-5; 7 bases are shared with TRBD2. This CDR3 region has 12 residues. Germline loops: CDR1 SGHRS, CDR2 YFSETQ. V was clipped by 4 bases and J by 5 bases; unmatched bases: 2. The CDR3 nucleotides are TGCGCCAGCAGCCACGGGAGGGAGACCCAGTACTTC. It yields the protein CASSHGRETQYF.

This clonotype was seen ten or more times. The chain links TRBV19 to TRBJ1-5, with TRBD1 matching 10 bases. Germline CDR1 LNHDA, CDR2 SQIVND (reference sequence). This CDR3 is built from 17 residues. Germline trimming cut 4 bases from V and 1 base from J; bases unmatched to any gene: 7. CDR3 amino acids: CASSSLTGGRSNQPQHF. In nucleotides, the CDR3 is TGTGCCAGTAGTAGCCTGACAGGGGGCCGAAGCAATCAGCCCCAGCATTTT.

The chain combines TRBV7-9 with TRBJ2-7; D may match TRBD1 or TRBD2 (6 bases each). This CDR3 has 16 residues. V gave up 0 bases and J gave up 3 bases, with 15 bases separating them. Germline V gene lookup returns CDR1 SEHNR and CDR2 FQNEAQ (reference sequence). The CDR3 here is CASSLAGGASLYEQYF. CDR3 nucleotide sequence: TGTGCCAGCAGCTTAGCGGGGGGCGCATCCCTCTACGAGCAGTACTTC.

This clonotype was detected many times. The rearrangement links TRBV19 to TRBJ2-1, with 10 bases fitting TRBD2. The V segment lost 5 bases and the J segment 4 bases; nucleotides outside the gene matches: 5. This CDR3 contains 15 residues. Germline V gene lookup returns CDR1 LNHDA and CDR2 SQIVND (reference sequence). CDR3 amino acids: CASSESGGVYNEQFF. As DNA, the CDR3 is TGTGCCAGTAGTGAGAGCGGGGGGGTGTACAATGAGCAGTTCTTC.

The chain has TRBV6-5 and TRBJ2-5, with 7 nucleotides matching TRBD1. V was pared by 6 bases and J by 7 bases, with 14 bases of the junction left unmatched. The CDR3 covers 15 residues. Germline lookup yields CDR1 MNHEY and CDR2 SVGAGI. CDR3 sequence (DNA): TGTGCCAGCAGCCCTCCGGGACAGAGATATGGGACCCAGTACTTC. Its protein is CASSPPGQRYGTQYF.